This entry lists 22 T cell receptor beta chains sequenced from one sample in a study of T cell clonality in common variable immunodeficiency (dated by TCRdb to between 2014 and 2016). The library was obtained by the immunoSEQ multiplex PCR assay. What TCRdb holds here is the immuneACCESS table cut down to in-frame rearrangements. Part of the clones is not present; checked against another copy, under half of the missing clones reflect an unresolved V gene, and the others are unexplained. The sample features about 52,000 clones, and none is a singleton. The top ten clonotypes cover approximately 1.9% of the sample. Sequencing was performed on peripheral blood mononuclear cells. The origin of the receptors is a person between 18 and 70 years old in good health.

This clone was found many times. The read ends 3 residues before the CDR3 terminus; that terminus is restored from the germline J gene. The V call is TRBV5-5, the J call TRBJ2-5; 7 bases line up with TRBD1. Germline V gene sequence: CDR1 SGHKS, CDR2 YYEKEE (reference sequence). V was pared by 5 bases and J by 5 bases, with 12 bases of the junction left unmatched. The CDR3 runs to 15 residues. The sequenced CDR3 bases are TGTGCCAGCAGGCCGCGACAGGGAATGTCGGAGACC. Its protein product is CASRPRQGMSET. The full-length CDR3 reads as CASRPRQGMSETQYF.

Many counts were recorded for this clone. The CDR3 goes on 3 residues after the read ends, and that part is filled in from the germline J gene. The chain joins TRBV7-9 to TRBJ1-2; the match to TRBD1 covers 7 bases. The CDR3 runs 15 residues. The germline V gene has CDR1 SEHNR and CDR2 FQNEAQ (reference sequence). Trimming took 3 bases from V and 7 from J; bases not matched to a gene: 11. CDR3 region: CASSFDRVISGGYTF. The sequenced CDR3 bases are TGTGCCAGCAGCTTCGACAGGGTAATATCGGGTGGC.

For this clone: The read falls 3 residues short of the CDR3 end, and the missing part is taken from the germline J gene. The V gene is TRBV7-8, the J gene TRBJ2-7; 7 nucleotides agree with TRBD1. With 6 bases clipped from V and 3 bases from J, the junction kept 2 bases outside the gene matches. Germline CDR1 and CDR2: SGHVS and FQNEAQ. There are 12 residues in the CDR3. Incomplete CDR3 DNA: TGTGCCAGCAGTCGACAGGGCTACGAG. Encoded protein: CASSRQGYE. The full CDR3 is CASSRQGYEQYF.

This clone was counted at least ten times. Read data end 3 residues before the CDR3 end; the end is taken from the germline J gene. This chain connects TRBV29-1 to TRBJ2-5, with TRBD2 identical over 9 bases. Germline CDR1 and CDR2: SQVTM and ANQGSEA. This CDR3 has 13 amino acids. V lost 4 bases to trimming and J lost 7 bases; unmatched junction nucleotides: 7. The DNA read from the CDR3 is TGCAGCGTTGGCGGGAGGGCCATGGGGACC. It translates to CSVGGRAMGT. The complete CDR3 protein is CSVGGRAMGTQYF.

Concerning this clone: The CDR3 end lies 3 residues beyond the end of the read and is filled in from the germline J gene. The chain links TRBV5-1 to TRBJ2-1, with 9 bases aligning to TRBD2. The CDR3 covers 19 residues. Trimming at V came to 4 bases and at J to 3 bases, leaving 17 bases not matched to a gene. Germline V gene lookup returns CDR1 SGHRS and CDR2 YFSETQ. Incomplete CDR3 DNA: TGCGCCAGCAGCCTCCGGAGACCCCTGCGGGGGGGCCTCTACAATGAG. As protein: CASSLRRPLRGGLYNE. The CDR3, in full, reads CASSLRRPLRGGLYNEQFF.

This clone was counted between two and nine times. Partial CDR3 DNA: TGTGCCAGCAGCGAAATTAGCTCCTACGAG. Its translation is CASSEISSYE. The entire CDR3 reads CASSEISSYEQYF. The V and J genes are TRBV11-1 and TRBJ2-7; D uncertain. The CDR3 extends 3 residues past the end of the read, so its final part is completed from the germline J gene. V lost 5 bases to trimming and J lost 0 bases, with 8 bases between them. The V gene's germline CDR1 is SGHAT and CDR2 FQDESV (reference sequence). This CDR3 has 13 amino acids.

Regarding this clone: The CDR3 extends 3 residues past the end of the read, so its final part is completed from the germline J gene. The V gene is TRBV7-9, the J gene TRBJ1-1; 7 nucleotides line up with TRBD1. CDR1 SEHNR and CDR2 FQNEAQ come from the germline V gene (reference sequence). The V segment lost 0 bases and the J segment 0 bases; nucleotides outside the gene matches: 1. The CDR3 extends over 15 amino acids. The CDR3 bases that were read are TGTGCCAGCAGCTTAGCAGGGACAGTGAACACTGAA. As protein: CASSLAGTVNTE. In full, the CDR3 is CASSLAGTVNTEAFF.

In this sample, this clone turned up a few times. The CDR3 extends 3 residues past the end of the read, so its final part is completed from the germline J gene. J is TRBJ2-2 and V is TRBV18, with 8 nucleotides matching TRBD1. The CDR3 loop spans 16 amino acids. V lost 3 bases, J lost 3 bases, and 6 bases stayed unmatched. The germline V gene encodes CDR1 KGHSH and CDR2 LQKENI. CDR3 DNA, as far as it was read: TGTGCCAGCTCACCGGGACAGGTTCACGACACCGGGGAG. Its translation: CASSPGQVHDTGE. The complete CDR3 reads CASSPGQVHDTGELFF.

This clone was seen at least ten times. Sequencing ends 3 residues short of the CDR3 end; the germline J gene provides the rest. This chain links TRBV19 with TRBJ2-1; 10 bases map to TRBD1. This CDR3 spans 13 amino acids. V shed 4 bases and J 9 bases; nucleotides not matched to a gene: 3. The V gene's germline CDR1 is LNHDA and CDR2 SQIVND (reference sequence). CDR3 DNA, as far as it was read: TGTGCCAGTAGTACCGACAGGGGGCTTGAG. It translates to CASSTDRGLE. The whole CDR3 region reads CASSTDRGLEQFF.

The table lists this clone with many counts. The missing CDR3 end, 3 residues past where the read stops, is filled in from the germline J gene. The chain carries TRBV24-1 and TRBJ2-3, with 13 bases fitting TRBD2. The CDR3 loop spans 17 amino acids. Germline CDR1 KGHDR, CDR2 SFDVKD. Trimming at V came to 3 bases and at J to 4 bases, leaving 6 bases not matched to a gene. CDR3 DNA (partial): TGTGCCACCAGTGATCGGACTAGCGGGAGTTCACCAGATACG. Residues: CATSDRTSGSSPDT. The CDR3 in full is CATSDRTSGSSPDTQYF.

The table lists this clone with many counts. The CDR3 sequence is CSVIGGRESYEQYF. The part of the CDR3 DNA that was read is TGCAGCGTAATTGGCGGGAGAGAAAGCTACGAG. This chain links TRBV29-1 with TRBJ2-7; TRBD2 matches 7 bases. The CDR3 end lies 3 residues beyond the end of the read and is filled in from the germline J gene. Germline values: CDR1 SQVTM, CDR2 ANQGSEA. Trimming took 6 bases from V and 3 from J; bases not matched to a gene: 11. The CDR3 consists of 14 residues.

This clone was recorded many times. The read ends 3 residues before the CDR3 terminus; that terminus is restored from the germline J gene. This sequence joins TRBV7-3 and TRBJ2-1, with TRBD2 matching over 12 bases. The CDR3 is made up of 15 amino acids. Losses at the gene ends were 9 bases for V and 9 bases for J; bases not matched to a gene: 12. Germline V lookup: CDR1 SGHTA, CDR2 FQGTGA. The part of the CDR3 DNA that was read is TGTGCCAGGATCCCTAGCGGGAGGGAAGTAGGTGAG. Protein: CARIPSGREVGE. The full CDR3 sequence reads CARIPSGREVGEQFF.

This clone has more than one count but fewer than ten. Coverage ceases 3 residues before the CDR3 finishes, and the germline J gene fills in the end. The chain is built from TRBV20-1 and TRBJ2-1, with D uncertain. CDR1 DFQATT and CDR2 SNEGSKA come from the germline V gene (reference sequence). The CDR3 contains 10 residues. Trimming took off 3 bases at V and 6 bases at J, with 3 bases between the two ends. The CDR3 DNA, read in part, is TGCAGTGCTAGTAGCAATGAG. Translating it yields CSASSNE. The whole CDR3 protein is CSASSNEQFF.

This clone turned up a few times. Read data end 3 residues before the CDR3 end; the end is taken from the germline J gene. This rearrangement joins TRBV5-1 to TRBJ2-5, with 8 nucleotides matching TRBD1. Germline assignment: CDR1 SGHRS and CDR2 YFSETQ. V lost 7 bases to trimming and J lost 1 base; unmatched junction nucleotides: 6. The CDR3 is made up of 14 amino acids. CDR3 bases read: TGCGCCAGCGACTGGGGACAGGCCCAAGAGACC. As protein: CASDWGQAQET. The full-length CDR3 reads as CASDWGQAQETQYF.

Comments on this clone: The CDR3 end lies 3 residues beyond the end of the read and is filled in from the germline J gene. This chain links TRBV19 with TRBJ1-5; D is unclear. The CDR3 is made up of 15 amino acids. The germline CDR1 and CDR2 sequences are LNHDA and SQIVND (reference sequence). Trimming stripped 0 bases from V and 4 bases from J, with 10 bases between. The CDR3 reads CASSIDRGENQPQHF. Partial CDR3 DNA: TGTGCCAGTAGTATAGATCGCGGGGAAAATCAGCCC.

This clone showed up many times. The CDR3 is cut off 3 residues early in the read; its end comes from the germline J gene. This chain uses TRBV20-1 with TRBJ2-3, with a possible D match to TRBD2 (10 bases). Germline CDR1 and CDR2: DFQATT and SNEGSKA (reference sequence). CDR3 length: 19 amino acids. Trimming stripped 1 base from V and 3 bases from J, with 26 bases between. The CDR3 DNA, read in part, is TGCAGTGCTAGAGGGGGGACAGGGAGAAGCGGGAGGGTTACAGATACG. It specifies CSARGGTGRSGRVTDT. The whole CDR3 protein reads CSARGGTGRSGRVTDTQYF.

As to this clone: Coverage ceases 3 residues before the CDR3 finishes, and the germline J gene fills in the end. The rearrangement links TRBV7-6 to TRBJ1-5; TRBD1 aligns across 7 bases. CDR3 size: 13 residues. V trimming: 5 bases; J trimming: 4 bases; junction bases outside the gene matches: 2. CDR1 is SGHVS, CDR2 FNYEAQ, per germline. The CDR3 region is CASSPTGNQPQHF. Partial CDR3 DNA: TGTGCCAGCAGCCCGACAGGGAATCAGCCC. The full variable domain, its missing parts supplied by reference TRBV7-6 and TRBJ1-5, is GAGVSQSPRYKVTKRGQDVALRCDPISGHVSLYWYRQALGQGPEFLTYFNYEAQQDKSGLPNDRFSAERPEGSISTLTIQRTEQRDSAMYRCASSPTGNQPQHFGDGTRLSIL.

This clone was seen many times. Coverage ceases 3 residues before the CDR3 finishes, and the germline J gene fills in the end. The chain employs TRBV20-1 and TRBJ2-2; D is unclear. CDR1 and CDR2 from the germline V gene are DFQATT and SNEGSKA (reference sequence). Trimming shortened V by 0 bases and J by 5 bases, and 13 bases separated the two germline ends. The CDR3 totals 15 residues. The part of the CDR3 DNA that was read is TGCAGTGCTAGAGATCACGGCCCGGGTACCGGGGAG. It codes for CSARDHGPGTGE. The whole CDR3 sequence reads CSARDHGPGTGELFF.

This clone was seen at least ten times. The read finishes 3 residues shy of the CDR3 end, and the germline J gene is used to complete it. The rearrangement links TRBV29-1 to TRBJ2-1; no clear D. In germline, CDR1 is SQVTM, CDR2 ANQGSEA. The CDR3 runs to 11 residues. Trimming removed 7 bases at V and 4 bases at J, with 8 bases between. The CDR3 loop reads CSGVVYNEQFF. The CDR3 bases that were read are TGCAGCGGTGTAGTTTACAATGAG.

The chain's CDR3 is CASSPDRGHGQPQHF. CDR3 DNA, as far as it was read: TGTGCCAGCTCACCGGACAGGGGGCACGGTCAGCCC. This rearrangement joins TRBV18 to TRBJ1-5; 11 bases align to TRBD1. The read terminates 3 residues ahead of where the CDR3 ends, so the germline J gene completes it. V was pared by 3 bases and J by 6 bases, with 4 bases of the junction left unmatched. The CDR3 is 15 amino acids. The germline V gene has CDR1 KGHSH and CDR2 LQKENI.

About this clone itself: The sequence runs out 3 residues before the end of the CDR3; the remainder is reconstructed from the germline J gene. The chain is built from TRBV2 and TRBJ2-6; maybe TRBD2 (7 bases). Trimming took off 3 bases at V and 0 bases at J, with 12 bases between the two ends. This CDR3 is built from 17 residues. Per germline, CDR1 SNHLY and CDR2 FYNNEI. The CDR3 is CASSDPGGPSGANVLTF. The covered CDR3 bases are TGTGCCAGCAGTGACCCGGGGGGCCCCTCTGGGGCCAACGTC.

This clone was found a few times. The CDR3 DNA, read in part, is TGTGCCAGCAGCACGGGGGGGCTAGAGACG. Translated, it gives CASSTGGLET. The entire CDR3 is CASSTGGLETQYF. The chain combines TRBV7-3 with TRBJ2-3; 8 nucleotides agree with TRBD2. The CDR3 extends 3 residues past the end of the read, so its final part is completed from the germline J gene. CDR1 is SGHTA and CDR2 is FQGTGA in the germline V gene. This CDR3 has 13 amino acids.